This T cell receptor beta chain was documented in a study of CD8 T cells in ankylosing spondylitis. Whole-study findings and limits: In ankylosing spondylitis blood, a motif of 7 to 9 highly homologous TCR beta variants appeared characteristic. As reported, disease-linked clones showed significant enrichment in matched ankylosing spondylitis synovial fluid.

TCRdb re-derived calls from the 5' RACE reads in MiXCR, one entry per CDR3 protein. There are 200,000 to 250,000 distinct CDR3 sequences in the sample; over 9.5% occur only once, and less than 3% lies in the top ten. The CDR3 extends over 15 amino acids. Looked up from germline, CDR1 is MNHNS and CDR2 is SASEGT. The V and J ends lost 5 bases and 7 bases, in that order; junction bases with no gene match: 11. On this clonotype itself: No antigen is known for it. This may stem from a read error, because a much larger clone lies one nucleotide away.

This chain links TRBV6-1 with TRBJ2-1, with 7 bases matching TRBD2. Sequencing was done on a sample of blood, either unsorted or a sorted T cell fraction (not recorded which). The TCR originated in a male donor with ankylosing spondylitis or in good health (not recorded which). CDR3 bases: TGTGCCAGCAGTCGCGCCGCACTAGCGTTGAATGAGCAGTTCTTC. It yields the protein CASSRAALALNEQFF.